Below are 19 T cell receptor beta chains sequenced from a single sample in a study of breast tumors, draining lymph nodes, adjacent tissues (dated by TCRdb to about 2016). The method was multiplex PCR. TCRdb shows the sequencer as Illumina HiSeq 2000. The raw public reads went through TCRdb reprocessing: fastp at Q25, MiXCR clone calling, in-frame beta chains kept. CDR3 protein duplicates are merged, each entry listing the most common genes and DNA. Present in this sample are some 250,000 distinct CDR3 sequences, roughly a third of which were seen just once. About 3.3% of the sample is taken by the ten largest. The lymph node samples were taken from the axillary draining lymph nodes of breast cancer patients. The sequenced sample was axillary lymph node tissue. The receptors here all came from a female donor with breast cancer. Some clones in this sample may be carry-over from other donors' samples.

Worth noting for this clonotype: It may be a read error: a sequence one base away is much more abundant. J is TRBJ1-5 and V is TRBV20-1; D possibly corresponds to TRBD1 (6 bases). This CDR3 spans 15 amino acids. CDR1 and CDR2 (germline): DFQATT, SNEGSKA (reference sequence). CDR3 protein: CSARSRQGSTQPQHF. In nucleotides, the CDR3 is TGCAGTGCTAGATCTCGTCAGGGGAGCACTCAGCCCCAGCATTTT.

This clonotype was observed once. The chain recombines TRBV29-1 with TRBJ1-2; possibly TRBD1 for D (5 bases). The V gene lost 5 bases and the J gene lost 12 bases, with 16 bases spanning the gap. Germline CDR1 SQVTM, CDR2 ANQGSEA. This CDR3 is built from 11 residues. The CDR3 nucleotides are TGCAGCGTTAGGGCTAGCGGGGCCAACACCTTC. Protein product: CSVRASGANTF.

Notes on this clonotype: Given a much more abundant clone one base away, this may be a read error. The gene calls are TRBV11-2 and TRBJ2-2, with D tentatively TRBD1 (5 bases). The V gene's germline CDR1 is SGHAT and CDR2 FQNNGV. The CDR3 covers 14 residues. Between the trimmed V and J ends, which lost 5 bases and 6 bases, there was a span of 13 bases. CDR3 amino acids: CASSRSLTAGELFF. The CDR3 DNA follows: TGTGCCAGCAGCCGTAGTTTGACAGCCGGGGAGCTGTTTTTT.

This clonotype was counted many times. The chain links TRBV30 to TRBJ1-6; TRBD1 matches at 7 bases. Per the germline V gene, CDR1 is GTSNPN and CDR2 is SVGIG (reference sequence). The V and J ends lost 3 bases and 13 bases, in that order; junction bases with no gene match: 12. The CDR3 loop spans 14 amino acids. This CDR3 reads CAWSPGQAWMPLHF. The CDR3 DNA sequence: TGTGCCTGGAGCCCCGGACAGGCCTGGATGCCCCTCCACTTT.

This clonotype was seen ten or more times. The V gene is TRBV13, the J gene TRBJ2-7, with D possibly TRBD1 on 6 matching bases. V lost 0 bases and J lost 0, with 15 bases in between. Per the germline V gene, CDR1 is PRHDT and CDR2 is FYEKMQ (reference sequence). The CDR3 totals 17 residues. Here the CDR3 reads CASSLGPRRGSSYEQYF. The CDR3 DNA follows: TGTGCCAGCAGCTTAGGCCCCCGCAGGGGAAGCTCCTACGAGCAGTACTTC.

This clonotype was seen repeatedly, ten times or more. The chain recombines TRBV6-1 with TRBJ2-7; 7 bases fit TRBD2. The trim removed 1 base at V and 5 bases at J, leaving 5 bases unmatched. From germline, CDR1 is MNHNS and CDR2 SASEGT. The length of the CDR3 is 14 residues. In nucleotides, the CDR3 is TGTGCCAGCAGTGAAGAGCGGGGTTCCCACGAGCAGTACTTC. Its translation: CASSEERGSHEQYF.

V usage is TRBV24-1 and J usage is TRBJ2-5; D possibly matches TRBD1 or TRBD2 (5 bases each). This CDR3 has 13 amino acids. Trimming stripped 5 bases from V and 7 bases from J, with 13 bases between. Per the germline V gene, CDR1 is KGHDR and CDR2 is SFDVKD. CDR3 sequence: CATSVPGQVTQYF. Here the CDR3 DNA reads TGTGCCACCAGTGTCCCGGGGCAGGTGACCCAGTACTTC.

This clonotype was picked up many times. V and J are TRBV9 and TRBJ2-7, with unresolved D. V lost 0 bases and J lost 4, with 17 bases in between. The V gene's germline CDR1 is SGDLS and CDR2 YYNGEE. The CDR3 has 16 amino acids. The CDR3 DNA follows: TGTGCCAGCAGCGTAGAGCCCGCCAGGCCCAATTACGAGCAGTACTTC. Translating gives CASSVEPARPNYEQYF.

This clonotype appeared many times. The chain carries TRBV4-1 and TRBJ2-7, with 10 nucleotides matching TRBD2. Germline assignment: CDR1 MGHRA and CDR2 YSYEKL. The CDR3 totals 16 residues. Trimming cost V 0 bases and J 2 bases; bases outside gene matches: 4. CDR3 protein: CASSQEGGTSAYEQYF. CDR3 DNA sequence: TGCGCCAGCAGCCAAGAGGGCGGGACTAGCGCCTACGAGCAGTACTTC.

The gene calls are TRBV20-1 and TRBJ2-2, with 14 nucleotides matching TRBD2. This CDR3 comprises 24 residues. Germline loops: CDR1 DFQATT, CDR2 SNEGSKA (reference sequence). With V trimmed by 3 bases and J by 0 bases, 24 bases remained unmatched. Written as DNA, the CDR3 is TGCAGTGCTAGCGGGCAGGGGACTAGCGGGGGCTACAATGAGCAGTTCGCGAACACCGGGGAGCTGTTTTTT. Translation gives CSASGQGTSGGYNEQFANTGELFF.

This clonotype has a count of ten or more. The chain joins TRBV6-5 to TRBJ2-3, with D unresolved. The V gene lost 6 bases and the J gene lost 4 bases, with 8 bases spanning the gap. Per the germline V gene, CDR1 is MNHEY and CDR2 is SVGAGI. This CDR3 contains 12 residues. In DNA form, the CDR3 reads TGTGCCAGCAGCCAGTTCCCAGATACGCAGTATTTT. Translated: CASSQFPDTQYF.

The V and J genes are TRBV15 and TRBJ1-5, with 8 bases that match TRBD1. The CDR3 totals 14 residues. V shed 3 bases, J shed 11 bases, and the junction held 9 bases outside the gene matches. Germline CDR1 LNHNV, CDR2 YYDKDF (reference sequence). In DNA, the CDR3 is TGTGCCACCAGCAGGCCCAGGGGGCAGGAGACCCAGCATTTT. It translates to CATSRPRGQETQHF.

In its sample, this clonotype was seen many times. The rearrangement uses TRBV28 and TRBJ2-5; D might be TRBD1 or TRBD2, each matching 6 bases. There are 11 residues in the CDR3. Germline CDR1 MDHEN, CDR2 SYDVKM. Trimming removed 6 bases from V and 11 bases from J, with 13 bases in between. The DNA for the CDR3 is TGTGCCAGCAGGGCCCAGGGGACTCAGTACTTC. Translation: CASRAQGTQYF.

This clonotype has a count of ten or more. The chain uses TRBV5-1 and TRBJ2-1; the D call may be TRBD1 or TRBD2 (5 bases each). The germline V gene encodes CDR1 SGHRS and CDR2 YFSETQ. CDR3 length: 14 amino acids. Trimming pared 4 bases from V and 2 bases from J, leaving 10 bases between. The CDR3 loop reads CASSDSGAYNEQFF. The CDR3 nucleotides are TGCGCCAGCAGCGACAGCGGTGCCTACAATGAGCAGTTCTTC.

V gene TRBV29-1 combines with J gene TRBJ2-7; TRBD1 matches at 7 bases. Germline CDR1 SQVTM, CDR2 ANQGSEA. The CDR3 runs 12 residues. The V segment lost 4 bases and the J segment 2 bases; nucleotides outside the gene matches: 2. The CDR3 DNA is TGCAGCGTTGGAGGACAGGCCTACGAGCAGTACTTC. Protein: CSVGGQAYEQYF.

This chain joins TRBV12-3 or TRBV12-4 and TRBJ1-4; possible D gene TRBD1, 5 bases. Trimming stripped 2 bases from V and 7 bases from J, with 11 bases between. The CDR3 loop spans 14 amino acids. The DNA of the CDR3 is TGTGCCAGCAGTTTATACGGGGCGACTGAAAAACTGTTTTTT. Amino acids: CASSLYGATEKLFF.

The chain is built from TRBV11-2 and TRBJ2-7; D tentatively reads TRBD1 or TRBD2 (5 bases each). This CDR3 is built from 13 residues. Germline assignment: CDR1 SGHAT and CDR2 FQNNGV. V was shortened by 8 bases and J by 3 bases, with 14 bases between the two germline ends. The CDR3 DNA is TGTGCCAGCGGGGGTCGCACTAGCTACGAGCAGTACTTC. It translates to CASGGRTSYEQYF.

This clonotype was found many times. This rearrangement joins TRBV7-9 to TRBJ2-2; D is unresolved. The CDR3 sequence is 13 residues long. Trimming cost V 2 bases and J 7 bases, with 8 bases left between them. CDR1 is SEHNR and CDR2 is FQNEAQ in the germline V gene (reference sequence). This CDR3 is CASSLTAGGELFF. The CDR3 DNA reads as TGTGCCAGCAGCTTAACAGCCGGCGGGGAGCTGTTTTTT.

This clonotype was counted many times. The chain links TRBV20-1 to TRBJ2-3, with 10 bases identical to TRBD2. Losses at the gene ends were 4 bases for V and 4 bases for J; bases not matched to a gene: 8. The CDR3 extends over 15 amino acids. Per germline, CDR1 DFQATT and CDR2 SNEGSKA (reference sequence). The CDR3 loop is CSANRVAGGSDTQYF. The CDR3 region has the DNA TGCAGTGCTAACCGGGTAGCGGGAGGTTCAGATACGCAGTATTTT.